The entry that follows covers one T cell receptor (beta chain) sequence. The antigen remains undetermined. The CDR3 spans 16 residues. Germline CDR1 reads SQVTM; CDR2 reads ANQGSEA. J lost 5 bases, V lost 0 bases, and 7 bases had no gene match. The data belong to a study of regulatory T cells in long-lasting Graves disease. Overall study results and limits: The persistent group shared 2,741 public clonotypes, more than the approximately 1,000 shared by new patients. Among samples with persistent disease, TRBV28, TRBJ1-2 and TRBJ2-5 were favored.

CDR3 regions were amplified by Arm-PCR using iRepertoire HTBI primers to build TCR beta libraries. TCRdb re-called the multiplex PCR reads with MiXCR, one entry per CDR3 protein. The table has a few hundred thousand distinct CDR3 sequences, 20% to 25% seen once. Time point defined: persistent/refractory GD, antithyroid drugs over 5 years with positive TRAb. PBMCs provided the RNA from which the TCR library was made. Diagnosing Graves' disease relied on the American Thyroid Association guidelines. This TCR came from a female donor with Graves disease. The sample consisted of peripheral blood mononuclear cells (PBMCs), taken when the disease was refractory, from a patient treated with antithyroid drugs. This rearrangement joins TRBV29-1 to TRBJ2-3; 11 nucleotides agree with TRBD2. The CDR3 protein is CSVEDVTSGRQDTQYF. CDR3 DNA sequence: TGCAGCGTTGAAGATGTCACTAGCGGGAGACAAGATACGCAGTATTTT.